Each of the 31 T cell receptor beta chains below was sequenced from the same sample in a study of T cells in Graves' hyperthyroidism and ophthalmopathy. RNA transcripts yielded amplified TCR beta CDR3 regions. First-round RT-PCR with HTBI primers amplified the TCR CDR3 region. TCRdb passed the multiplex PCR reads through MiXCR, listing each CDR3 protein once. The sample includes a few hundred thousand distinct CDR3 sequences, 12% to 15% of them seen just once. Sequences were obtained from blood. The receptors stem from a middle-aged woman with Graves' ophthalmopathy.

This clonotype occurred many times. The chain links TRBV15 to TRBJ2-3; TRBD1 matches at 8 bases. Per germline, CDR1 LNHNV and CDR2 YYDKDF (reference sequence). The CDR3 spans 17 residues. J lost 4 bases, V lost 3 bases, and 12 bases had no gene match. The chain's CDR3 is CATSRHHQGAGADTQYF. The DNA for the CDR3 is TGTGCCACCAGCAGGCACCACCAGGGGGCCGGCGCAGATACGCAGTATTTT.

This clonotype came up many times. J is TRBJ2-7 and V is TRBV20-1, with D maybe TRBD1 (6 bases). The V and J ends lost 4 bases and 5 bases respectively, with 15 bases between them. The CDR3 runs 13 residues. The germline gives CDR1 DFQATT, CDR2 SNEGSKA (reference sequence). CDR3 coding DNA: TGCAGTGCTACTTACAGGGAAAGCCACGAGCAGTACTTC. Translating it yields CSATYRESHEQYF.

Many counts were recorded for this clonotype. J is TRBJ1-1 and V is TRBV7-2; D remains unclear. V lost 3 bases and J lost 10, with 15 bases in between. This CDR3 is 13 amino acids long. Germline V gene data show CDR1 as SGHTA and CDR2 as FQGNSA. The DNA for the CDR3 is TGTGCCAGCAGCTTCAAACCCGGAGCTGTAGCTTTCTTT. Encoded protein: CASSFKPGAVAFF.

Many counts were recorded for this clonotype. The V gene is TRBV27, the J gene TRBJ2-1; D remains ambiguous. In germline, CDR1 is MNHEY, CDR2 SMNVEV (reference sequence). The V and J ends lost 0 bases and 2 bases respectively, with 11 bases between them. This CDR3 comprises 16 residues. In DNA form, the CDR3 reads TGTGCCAGCAGTTTATCAAGCCCGTTCCCCTACAATGAGCAGTTCTTC. Its translation: CASSLSSPFPYNEQFF.

The chain joins TRBV20-1 to TRBJ2-7; D might be TRBD1 or TRBD2, each matching 6 bases. V was shortened by 0 bases and J by 0 bases, with 12 bases between the two germline ends. Germline CDR1 DFQATT, CDR2 SNEGSKA (reference sequence). The CDR3 is made up of 15 amino acids. The CDR3 sequence: CSARDYGGHSYEQYF. The CDR3 DNA sequence: TGCAGTGCTAGAGATTACGGGGGACACTCCTACGAGCAGTACTTC.

The chain has TRBV20-1 and TRBJ1-1; 7 bases match TRBD1. The ends lost 3 bases at V and 3 bases at J; junction bases unmatched: 7. This CDR3 spans 14 amino acids. Germline CDR1 is DFQATT and CDR2 is SNEGSKA (reference sequence). The CDR3 DNA is TGCAGTGCTAGGGTTCATGACAGGGACACTGAAGCTTTCTTT. Its translation is CSARVHDRDTEAFF.

This clonotype was counted ten times or more. The CDR3 sequence: CATSRARPGDQPQHF. DNA for the CDR3: TGTGCCACCAGCAGAGCAAGACCGGGGGATCAGCCCCAGCATTTT. J is TRBJ1-5 and V is TRBV15; weak D call: TRBD1 (5 bases). The CDR3 covers 15 residues. Looked up from germline, CDR1 is LNHNV and CDR2 is YYDKDF (reference sequence). V lost 1 base and J 5 bases, leaving 12 bases between the germline ends.

Comments on this clonotype: Just one base apart from a much larger clone, this may be a read error. This chain links TRBV28 with TRBJ2-1; no firm D call. CDR3 size: 15 residues. The V gene's germline CDR1 is MDHEN and CDR2 SYDVKM. The CDR3 nucleotides are TGTGCCAGCGGTTTAAATCCCTCCCTAGGTTCCCCAAAGTTCTTC. Its translation is CASGLNPSLGSPKFF.

This clonotype was counted at least ten times. The chain carries TRBV6-1 and TRBJ1-1, with D maybe TRBD1 (6 bases). V was clipped by 2 bases and J by 5 bases, with 18 bases between them. The CDR3 totals 16 residues. Germline CDR1 is MNHNS and CDR2 is SASEGT. Written as DNA, the CDR3 is TGTGCCAGCAGTGAAACGAGTAACACAGGGAGGACTGAAGCTTTCTTT. Amino acids: CASSETSNTGRTEAFF.

This clonotype was counted ten times or more. This rearrangement joins TRBV11-3 to TRBJ1-1; tentatively, D is TRBD1 (5 bases). The CDR3 runs to 13 residues. The ends were cut back, 5 bases at V and 3 bases at J, with 10 bases in the middle. Germline V gene data show CDR1 as SGHNT and CDR2 as YENEEA. In DNA form, the CDR3 reads TGTGCCAGCAGCAATCAGGGATACACTGAAGCTTTCTTT. It codes for CASSNQGYTEAFF.

This clonotype was seen at least ten times. The CDR3 region has the DNA TGTGCCACAAGGGACACCTCCCAAGAGACCCAGTACTTC. It is translated as CATRDTSQETQYF. The chain joins TRBV27 to TRBJ2-5, with TRBD1 as a possible D gene (6 bases). Trimming shortened V by 10 bases and J by 1 base, and 13 bases separated the two germline ends. This CDR3 region has 13 residues. Germline assignment: CDR1 MNHEY and CDR2 SMNVEV (reference sequence).

This clonotype appeared a few times. The chain carries TRBV24-1 and TRBJ1-2, with a tentative D call TRBD1 (5 bases). The CDR3 length is 14 residues. Per germline, CDR1 KGHDR and CDR2 SFDVKD. The V end lost 5 bases, the J end lost 4 bases, and 13 bases lay between the germline ends. The CDR3 bases are TGTGCCACCAGTGGAGCCAGGGAATTCTATGGCTACACCTTC. Its protein product is CATSGAREFYGYTF.

The table lists this clonotype with many counts. The genes are TRBV7-9 and TRBJ2-7; 9 bases agree with TRBD1. Trimming cost V 3 bases and J 0 bases; bases outside gene matches: 6. The CDR3 consists of 16 residues. The V gene's germline CDR1 is SEHNR and CDR2 FQNEAQ (reference sequence). The CDR3 coding sequence is TGTGCCAGCAGCTTCGCCGGGACAGGGTACTCCTACGAGCAGTACTTC. This codes for CASSFAGTGYSYEQYF.

The gene calls are TRBV27 and TRBJ2-2; no definite D call. The CDR3 consists of 13 residues. The germline V gene encodes CDR1 MNHEY and CDR2 SMNVEV (reference sequence). V was clipped by 2 bases and J by 6 bases, with 7 bases between them. CDR3 coding DNA: TGTGCCAGCAGTTTAGATGTGGCCGGGGAGCTGTTTTTT. Translation gives CASSLDVAGELFF.

This clonotype came up many times. The V call is TRBV28, the J call TRBJ1-1; the match to TRBD1 covers 7 bases. Germline V gives CDR1 MDHEN, CDR2 SYDVKM. The CDR3 sequence is 19 residues long. Trimming took 6 bases from V and 2 from J; bases not matched to a gene: 21. Written as DNA, the CDR3 is TGTGCCAGCAGGATCCGAGTTCGACAGGGAAGAAACCTTAACACTGAAGCTTTCTTT. Translated: CASRIRVRQGRNLNTEAFF.

V is TRBV2 and J is TRBJ2-4; D possibly uses TRBD1 or TRBD2 (5 bases each). Per the germline V gene, CDR1 is SNHLY and CDR2 is FYNNEI. The CDR3 consists of 17 residues. V was clipped by 6 bases and J by 1 base, with 19 bases between them. CDR3 sequence: CASRTRDLIKAKNIQYF. CDR3 in DNA: TGTGCCAGCAGGACCCGGGACCTAATAAAGGCCAAAAACATTCAGTACTTC.

Many counts were recorded for this clonotype. The chain employs TRBV7-2 and TRBJ1-1; no firm D call. V was cut by 2 bases and J by 2 bases, with 9 bases left in between. The CDR3 runs 14 residues. The V gene's germline CDR1 is SGHTA and CDR2 FQGNSA. This chain's CDR3 is CASSLRAENTEAFF. CDR3 bases: TGTGCCAGCAGCTTACGGGCGGAAAACACTGAAGCTTTCTTT.

This clonotype occurred many times. The chain joins TRBV2 to TRBJ2-1; D is unresolved. The ends were cut back, 4 bases at V and 0 bases at J, with 10 bases in the middle. The germline V gene has CDR1 SNHLY and CDR2 FYNNEI. The CDR3 covers 15 residues. This CDR3 is CASSGERSSYNEQFF. CDR3 DNA sequence: TGTGCCAGCAGTGGAGAGAGGAGCTCCTACAATGAGCAGTTCTTC.

Ten or more counts support this clonotype. J is TRBJ2-3 and V is TRBV5-8; D is possibly TRBD1 or TRBD2 (5 bases each). V was cut by 4 bases and J by 2 bases, with 17 bases left in between. In germline, CDR1 is SGHTS, CDR2 YDEGEE. The CDR3 sequence is 16 residues long. CDR3 amino acids: CASSVYRGVYTDTQYF. The CDR3 bases are TGTGCCAGCAGCGTTTATCGAGGGGTGTACACAGATACGCAGTATTTT.

This clonotype has a count of ten or more. The gene calls are TRBV5-1 and TRBJ2-1, with a tentative D call TRBD2 (6 bases). The germline V gene encodes CDR1 SGHRS and CDR2 YFSETQ. CDR3 length equals 15 residues. The V end lost 2 bases, the J end lost 10 bases, and 19 bases lay between the germline ends. The CDR3 sequence is CASSFRDSLIGEQFF. The CDR3 DNA sequence: TGCGCCAGCAGCTTCCGGGACTCCCTGATTGGGGAGCAGTTCTTC.

This clonotype was seen repeatedly, ten times or more. The V and J genes are TRBV11-2 and TRBJ1-1; D perhaps matches TRBD1 (5 bases). Trimming removed 0 bases at V and 5 bases at J, with 10 bases between. Germline V gene data show CDR1 as SGHAT and CDR2 as FQNNGV. This CDR3 comprises 14 residues. As DNA, the CDR3 is TGTGCCAGCAGCTTAGAAGAGGGGAATACTGAAGCTTTCTTT. Its protein product is CASSLEEGNTEAFF.

This rearrangement joins TRBV19 to TRBJ2-7; TRBD1 might be the D (6 bases). V was shortened by 7 bases and J by 3 bases, with 13 bases between the two germline ends. The length of the CDR3 is 13 residues. In germline, CDR1 is LNHDA, CDR2 SQIVND (reference sequence). The chain's CDR3 is CASNPGRGYEQYF. The CDR3 DNA reads as TGTGCCAGTAACCCCGGCAGGGGCTACGAGCAGTACTTC.

Many counts were recorded for this clonotype. The chain has TRBV7-9 and TRBJ1-2, with D tentatively TRBD1 (6 bases). CDR3 length: 15 amino acids. Trimming took 5 bases from V and 2 from J, leaving 15 bases between them. Looked up from germline, CDR1 is SEHNR and CDR2 is FQNEAQ (reference sequence). Here the CDR3 DNA reads TGTGCCAGCAGCACCGGACAGAATATGAACTATGGCTACACCTTC. Encoded protein: CASSTGQNMNYGYTF.

This clonotype has at least ten counts. This sequence joins TRBV6-2 or TRBV6-3 and TRBJ2-7, with a weak D call TRBD1 (6 bases). The V gene's germline CDR1 is MNHEY and CDR2 SVGEGT. The V end lost 5 bases, the J end lost 8 bases, and 16 bases lay between the germline ends. The CDR3 runs 13 residues. CDR3: CASSAPGTTKQYF. As DNA, the CDR3 is TGTGCCAGCAGTGCGCCGGGGACAACCAAGCAGTACTTC.

This clonotype was counted at least ten times. The chain recombines TRBV7-2 with TRBJ2-5, with TRBD2 matching 9 bases. The CDR3 sequence is 15 residues long. Germline V CDR1 and CDR2: SGHTA, FQGNSA. Losses at the gene ends were 5 bases for V and 5 bases for J; bases not matched to a gene: 9. In nucleotides, the CDR3 is TGTGCCAGCAGCCCAGCGGGACTAGCATGGGAGACCCAGTACTTC. Translation: CASSPAGLAWETQYF.

CDR3 sequence reads: CASRFPGVNTGELFF. The DNA of the CDR3 is TGTGCCAGCAGGTTTCCGGGAGTAAACACCGGGGAGCTGTTTTTT. J is TRBJ2-2 and V is TRBV11-3, with a weak D call TRBD2 (6 bases). Germline V lookup: CDR1 SGHNT, CDR2 YENEEA. With 6 bases removed from V and 2 bases from J, the gap between germline ends came to 13 bases. CDR3 size: 15 residues.

This clonotype came up a few times. The chain employs TRBV9 and TRBJ1-2, with 7 bases aligning to TRBD1. Losses at the gene ends were 3 bases for V and 5 bases for J; bases not matched to a gene: 10. This CDR3 contains 15 residues. The V gene's germline CDR1 is SGDLS and CDR2 YYNGEE. CDR3: CASSGQGPIAYGYTF. The DNA for the CDR3 is TGTGCCAGCAGCGGACAGGGCCCTATAGCTTATGGCTACACCTTC.

This clonotype has at least ten counts. CDR3 loop: CASSPLGRLAGVNYNEQFF. The CDR3, as DNA: TGTGCCAGCAGCCCCCTCGGGCGACTAGCGGGAGTTAATTACAATGAGCAGTTCTTC. The chain recombines TRBV28 with TRBJ2-1, with TRBD2 identical over 12 bases. Unmatched junction bases numbered 16, after V lost 6 bases and J lost 4 bases. CDR3 length: 19 residues. Germline-derived CDR1 and CDR2 are MDHEN and SYDVKM. The complete variable domain, with remaining parts taken from reference TRBV28 and TRBJ2-1, reads DVKVTQSSRYLVKRTGEKVFLECVQDMDHENMFWYRQDPGLGLRLIYFSYDVKMKEKGDIPEGYSVSREKKERFSLILESASTNQTSMYLCASSPLGRLAGVNYNEQFFGPGTRLTVL.

This clonotype came up a few times. The rearrangement uses TRBV14 and TRBJ1-3; D remains ambiguous. The germline V and J ends were trimmed by 6 bases and 0 bases, with 12 bases remaining between them. Per germline, CDR1 SGHDN and CDR2 FVKESK. The CDR3 is 15 residues long. The chain's CDR3 is CASSYGRISGNTIYF. The CDR3 nucleotides are TGTGCCAGCAGTTACGGACGTATCTCTGGAAACACCATATATTTT.

The table lists this clonotype with a few counts. V and J are TRBV30 and TRBJ2-1, with 14 bases lining up with TRBD2. Germline V gene data show CDR1 as GTSNPN and CDR2 as SVGIG (reference sequence). This CDR3 spans 16 amino acids. Germline trimming cut 3 bases from V and 3 bases from J; bases unmatched to any gene: 4. The DNA for the CDR3 is TGTGCCTGGAGGCCCGGGACTAGCGGGAGCTACAATGAGCAGTTCTTC. This codes for CAWRPGTSGSYNEQFF.

The genes are TRBV12-3 or TRBV12-4 and TRBJ1-2; 9 nucleotides align to TRBD1. Losses at the gene ends were 1 base for V and 6 bases for J; bases not matched to a gene: 3. This CDR3 has 14 amino acids. The CDR3 sequence: CASSLGQGVDGYTF. The CDR3 nucleotides read TGTGCCAGCAGTTTAGGACAGGGGGTCGATGGCTACACCTTC.